The present T cell receptor beta chain was sequenced within a study of blood T cell repertoires in COVID-19 (dated by TCRdb to the early 2020s). Some background on the complete study: Samples from collaborators originated in the United States, Italy and Spain and spanned both the acute and convalescent phases of COVID-19. The dataset comprised deeply sampled blood TCRbeta repertoires from subjects exposed to, actively infected with, or recovered from COVID-19. The material from the prospective study consisted of cDNA or gDNA derived from T cells, B-cell-depleted T cells, or PBMCs. Where HLA class I and class II types were available, the types were taken from metadata supplied by the sample provider, not from assay-based typing. Nearly every sample came with metadata listing a de-identified subject ID, COVID-19 status, age in years and sex. The repertoires were released in a freely available public database meant as a resource for research on the immune response to SARS-CoV-2. The samples were drawn from two sources: the first 160 participants of the ongoing ImmuneRACE study, and 1,200 or so subjects contributed by 6 global collaborators.

About this clone: There is no known antigen for this receptor. There are no base qualities to consult, and no much larger clone falls within one base.

The immunoSEQ Assay, a bias-controlled multiplex PCR, was used to amplify TCRbeta CDR3 regions from genomic DNA. The authors' pipeline ran thus. Nucleated cell counts per sample were estimated from amplification of reference gene primers within the assay. To quantify the absolute abundance of each unique TCRbeta CDR3 rearrangement, sequence reads were collapsed and filtered. For each sample, productive Simpson clonality was calculated by taking the square root of Simpson's diversity index across productive rearrangements. TCRdb holds this immuneACCESS table with in-frame rearrangements only. Some clones are missing; in checked studies, unresolved V genes explain under half, and the rest has no known cause. Clone size and the V and J calls come from that table; the DNA yielded D and trimming. This sample is represented by some 250,000 clones; just over 90% of them were singletons. Jointly, the top ten make up roughly 2% of the sample.

Enrolling through a virtual design, the prospective study's participants ranged in age from roughly 18 to 89 years and lived across roughly 24 United States geographic areas. To assign participants to cohorts, the prospective study relied on clinical history that participants themselves reported in a screening survey and a study questionnaire. In the prospective study, mobile phlebotomists collected whole blood, serum and a nasopharyngeal or oropharyngeal swab from each participant. Prospective study participants could optionally give additional blood draws and questionnaires over an approximately 2-month period. Blood samples from the prospective study were shipped frozen or at room temperature prior to DNA extraction. Broad study findings and their caveats: How much clinical and demographic metadata was included differed by source and by participant, and the metadata was provided uncurated.

V has 10 bases trimmed and J has 5 bases trimmed; junction bases matching no gene number 16. Taken from cysteine to phenylalanine, the CDR3 has 16 residues. Of all the DNA, just the CDR3 is kept, 48 bases in frame from base 1. Looking up the germline V gene yields CDR1 WSHSY and CDR2 SAAADI. Sequencing was performed on PBMCs or T cells enriched from blood (not recorded which). The chain couples TRBV10-2 to TRBJ2-2, with 7 bases in between that match TRBD2. This receptor was obtained from a middle-aged woman with acute COVID-19. The CDR3 here reads CATGLTGRGPTGELFF. The nucleotides read TGCGCCACCGGGCTAACGGGGAGGGGTCCAACCGGGGAGCTGTTTTTT.